These T cell receptor beta chains were read from a single sample in a study of T-cell memory formation after mild COVID-19. TCRdb recomputed calls from the 5' RACE reads with MiXCR, one row per CDR3 protein. The data show about 470,000 distinct CDR3 sequences, around a sixth seen once. The sequencing sample was made of PBMCs or a T cell subset sorted from them (not recorded which). All receptors come from an adult woman who had mild COVID-19 (a few samples of this study predate the infection). Cell type and time point are not known. CDR3s include the opening cysteine and the closing phenylalanine or tryptophan.

V	J	length	CDR3
TRBV24-1	TRBJ2-7	13	CATQGRGTYEQYF
TRBV4-3	TRBJ2-2	17	CASSLEGLVAADGELFF
TRBV3-1	TRBJ2-4	17	CASSQDLTRLAKNIQYF
TRBV4-2	TRBJ2-1	18	CASSQDLYSGTRFNEQFF
TRBV3-1	TRBJ1-1	12	CASSRRKDEAFF
TRBV6-1	TRBJ2-1	19	CASSGRLAGGGGPYNEQFF
TRBV4-1	TRBJ2-7	16	CASSQERTQGVYEQYF
TRBV9	TRBJ2-3	14	CASSAPTSADTQYF
TRBV15	TRBJ2-7	14	CATSSNRDAYEQYF
TRBV6-5	TRBJ2-5	17	CASSSPGQGNPMETQYF
TRBV7-9	TRBJ1-1	15	CASSPPGPLGTEAFF
TRBV4-1	TRBJ1-4	15	CASSLQMGMRRELFF
TRBV5-4	TRBJ2-2	17	CASSLAGGLANTGELFF